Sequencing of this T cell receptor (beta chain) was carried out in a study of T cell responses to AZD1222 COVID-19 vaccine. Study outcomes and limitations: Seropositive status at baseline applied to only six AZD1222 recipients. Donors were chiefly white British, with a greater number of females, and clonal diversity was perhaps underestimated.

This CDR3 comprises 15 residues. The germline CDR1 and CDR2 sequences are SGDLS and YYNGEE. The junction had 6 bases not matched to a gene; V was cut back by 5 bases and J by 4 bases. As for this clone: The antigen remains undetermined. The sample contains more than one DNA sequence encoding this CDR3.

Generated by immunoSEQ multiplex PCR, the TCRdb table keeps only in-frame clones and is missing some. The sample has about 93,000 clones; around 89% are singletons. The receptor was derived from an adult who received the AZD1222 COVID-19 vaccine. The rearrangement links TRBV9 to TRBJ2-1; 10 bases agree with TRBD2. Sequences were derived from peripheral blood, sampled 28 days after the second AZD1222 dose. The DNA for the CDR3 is TGTGCCAGCAGTGTCGGACTAGCGGAATACAATGAGCAGTTCTTC. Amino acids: CASSVGLAEYNEQFF.